Presented here are 8 T cell receptor beta chains from one specimen sequenced in a study of T cell repertoires in cytomegalovirus infection. TCRdb re-called the reads with MiXCR, one entry per CDR3 protein. The sample contains about 440,000 distinct CDR3 sequences, 30% to 40% of which appear only once. Sequencing was done on a sample of PBMCs. The receptors were sampled from a human donor in good health (CMV status not recorded). Some clones in this sample may be carry-over from other donors' samples.

This clonotype was counted many times. The chain couples TRBV7-8 to TRBJ2-7, with D maybe TRBD1 (5 bases). CDR1 and CDR2 (germline): SGHVS, FQNEAQ. CDR3 size: 13 residues. V lost 3 bases to trimming and J lost 7 bases, with 13 bases between them. The CDR3 here is CASSLRQSGEQYF. The DNA for the CDR3 is TGTGCCAGCAGCTTGAGACAGTCTGGGGAGCAGTACTTC.

The chain joins TRBV19 to TRBJ2-1, with D unclear. The CDR3 totals 12 residues. Per germline, CDR1 LNHDA and CDR2 SQIVND (reference sequence). V lost 5 bases, J lost 8 bases, and 10 bases lay in between. The CDR3 nucleotides read TGTGCCAGTAGTCCTAATGGCCATGAGCAGTTCTTC. Residues: CASSPNGHEQFF. Using reference TRBV19 and TRBJ2-1 for the parts outside the CDR3, the full variable domain is DGGITQSPKYLFRKEGQNVTLSCEQNLNHDAMYWYRQDPGQGLRLIYYSQIVNDFQKGDIAEGYSVSREKKESFPLTVTSAQKNPTAFYLCASSPNGHEQFFGPGTRLTVL.

This clonotype was seen more than once but under ten times. The chain is built from TRBV3-1 and TRBJ1-5, with unresolved D. Germline assignment: CDR1 LGHDT and CDR2 YNNKEL (reference sequence). With 1 base removed from V and 5 bases from J, the gap between germline ends came to 12 bases. The CDR3 totals 15 residues. The CDR3, as DNA: TGTGCCAGCAGCCAAGGTCTAGCGTGGGATCAGCCCCAGCATTTT. Residues: CASSQGLAWDQPQHF.

The V call is TRBV4-2, the J call TRBJ1-2; the D is unclear. The CDR3 loop spans 15 amino acids. Germline lookup yields CDR1 LGHNA and CDR2 YNFKEQ. Trimming left V 1 base short and J 2 bases short, with 11 bases between. The CDR3: CASSQVRNTNYGYTF. CDR3 DNA sequence: TGTGCCAGCAGCCAAGTGAGGAACACCAACTATGGCTACACCTTC.

This clonotype came up a few times. The gene calls are TRBV12-3 or TRBV12-4 and TRBJ2-1, with 8 bases identical to TRBD1. CDR3 length equals 15 residues. Unmatched junction bases numbered 8, after V lost 5 bases and J lost 5 bases. The CDR3 loop is CASSRAGTGNNEQFF. As DNA, the CDR3 is TGTGCCAGCAGTAGAGCCGGGACAGGAAACAATGAGCAGTTCTTC.

The CDR3 DNA follows: TGTGCCAGCAGTGAAGTTCGGACAGGGAAGGTTGCGAACTATGGCTACACCTTC. Amino acids: CASSEVRTGKVANYGYTF. This chain links TRBV2 with TRBJ1-2, with TRBD1 matching 8 bases. This CDR3 is 18 amino acids long. J gave up 2 bases and V 1 base, and 12 bases lay outside the gene matches. Germline V lookup: CDR1 SNHLY, CDR2 FYNNEI.

Regarding this clonotype: Relative to the germline gene, one junction end is altered; a read error may explain this. This chain connects TRBV7-7 to TRBJ2-7, with D uncertain. This CDR3 region has 13 residues. Per the germline V gene, CDR1 is SSHAT and CDR2 is FNYEAQ (reference sequence). DNA of the CDR3: TGTGCTAGCAGCCCCTCCGAGATGGGGGAGCAGTACTTC. Protein sequence: CASSPSEMGEQYF.

The genes are TRBV6-1 and TRBJ2-7; 12 positions match TRBD1. CDR1 and CDR2 from the germline V gene are MNHNS and SASEGT. J gave up 3 bases and V 8 bases, and 5 bases lay outside the gene matches. This CDR3 contains 14 residues. The CDR3 region is CASGWDRGLYEQYF. Written as DNA, the CDR3 is TGTGCCAGCGGATGGGACAGGGGGCTCTACGAGCAGTACTTC.